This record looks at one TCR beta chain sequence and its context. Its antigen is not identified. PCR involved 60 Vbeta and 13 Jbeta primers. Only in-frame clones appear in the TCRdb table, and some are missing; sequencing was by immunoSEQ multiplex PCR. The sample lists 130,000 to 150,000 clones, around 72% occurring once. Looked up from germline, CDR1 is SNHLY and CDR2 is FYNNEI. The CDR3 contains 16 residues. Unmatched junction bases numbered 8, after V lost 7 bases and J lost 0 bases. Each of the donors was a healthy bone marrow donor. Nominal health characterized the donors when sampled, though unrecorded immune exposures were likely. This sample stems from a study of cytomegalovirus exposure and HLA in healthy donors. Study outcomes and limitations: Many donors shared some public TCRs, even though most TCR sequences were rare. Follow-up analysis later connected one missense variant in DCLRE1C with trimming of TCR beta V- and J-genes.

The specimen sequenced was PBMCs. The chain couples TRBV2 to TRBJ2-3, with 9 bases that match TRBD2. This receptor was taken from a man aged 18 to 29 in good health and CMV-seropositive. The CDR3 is CASKRLAGKSTDTQYF. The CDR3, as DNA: TGTGCCAGCAAGCGGCTAGCGGGGAAAAGCACAGATACGCAGTATTTT.